A selection of T cell receptor beta chains follows, all from one sample in a study of T-cell reconstitution after alpha-beta-depleted transplantation in children. Each CDR3 protein gets one entry after TCRdb re-called the PCR reads with MiXCR. The data show about 260,000 distinct CDR3 sequences, less than 9% seen once. This specimen consisted of PBMCs, mostly from graft donor cells, obtained 180 days after TCRalphabeta/CD19-depleted stem cell transplant. The receptors here all came from a male patient between 10 and 17 years old who had a stem cell transplant for acute lymphoblastic leukemia, so the T cells may come from the graft donor. Both conserved end residues are part of each CDR3. Each record gives: CDR3 DNA, CDR3 protein, D gene, clone size, V gene, CDR3 length, J gene. A D gene is named only where the DNA matches it firmly. A clone size is listed for some rows: how often the clone was seen (once, few, many), or a class if it is expanded.

DNA: TGTGCCAGCAGCCCACGGACACGGGATCGCTACGAGCAGTACTTC
CDR3: CASSPRTRDRYEQYF
D: -
size: many
V: TRBV7-9
length: 15
J: TRBJ2-7

DNA: TGTGCCAGCAGTTTTAGGCCTCCGGGACAGGGAGGCAAGGGATCTGGGGCCAACGTCCTGACTTTC
CDR3: CASSFRPPGQGGKGSGANVLTF
D: TRBD1
size: many
V: TRBV12-3/TRBV12-4
length: 22
J: TRBJ2-6

DNA: TGTGCCAGCAGCTTATCGGGGGGCGAGCAGTACTTC
CDR3: CASSLSGGEQYF
D: TRBD2
size: many
V: TRBV7-8
length: 12
J: TRBJ2-7

DNA: TGTGCCAGCAGAGGAGAAAAACTGTTTTTT
CDR3: CASRGEKLFF
D: -
size: many
V: TRBV7-8
length: 10
J: TRBJ1-4

DNA: TGTGCCAGCAGTGAAGTCAGTATTCAGTACTTC
CDR3: CASSEVSIQYF
D: -
size: few
V: TRBV6-1
length: 11
J: TRBJ2-7

DNA: TGTGCCAGCAGCCAAAGGGGGCGACAACTTAACACTGAAGCTTTCTTT
CDR3: CASSQRGRQLNTEAFF
D: TRBD1
size: many
V: TRBV6-1
length: 16
J: TRBJ1-1

DNA: TGCGCCAGCAGCTTGGTACAAGAAATTGAGCAGTTCTTC
CDR3: CASSLVQEIEQFF
D: -
size: many
V: TRBV5-1
length: 13
J: TRBJ2-1

DNA: TGTGCCATCAGTGAACAACTAGCGGGATCAGCCTACGAGCAGTACTTC
CDR3: CAISEQLAGSAYEQYF
D: TRBD2
size: many
V: TRBV10-3
length: 16
J: TRBJ2-7

DNA: TGCAGTGCCTCCTTTCGCGACAGCGCCGTTTGGGGCAATCAGCCCCAGCATTTT
CDR3: CSASFRDSAVWGNQPQHF
D: -
size: -
V: TRBV20-1
length: 18
J: TRBJ1-5

DNA: TGTGCCAGCAGTTACTCTGGTGGGGGAGGGGGTAATTCACCCCTCCACTTT
CDR3: CASSYSGGGGGNSPLHF
D: -
size: many
V: TRBV6-5
length: 17
J: TRBJ1-6

DNA: TGTGCCAGCGGGACCTCCTACGAGCAGTACTTC
CDR3: CASGTSYEQYF
D: -
size: many
V: TRBV2
length: 11
J: TRBJ2-7

DNA: TGTGCCAGCAGCTTACGAACTAGCTCCTATAATTCACCCCTCCACTTT
CDR3: CASSLRTSSYNSPLHF
D: -
size: many
V: TRBV11-2
length: 16
J: TRBJ1-6

DNA: TGCGCCAGCAGCTTGGACAGCCCGGCCTATGGCTACACCTTC
CDR3: CASSLDSPAYGYTF
D: -
size: many
V: TRBV5-1
length: 14
J: TRBJ1-2

DNA: TGTGCCACCAGTGACCGACGGACAGCGAACACCGGGGAGCTGTTTTTT
CDR3: CATSDRRTANTGELFF
D: -
size: many
V: TRBV24-1
length: 16
J: TRBJ2-2

DNA: TGTGCTAGTGGTTTCAGGCCAGCAGGGGTAGCGGGAGAGTGGGGCACAGATACGCAGTATTTT
CDR3: CASGFRPAGVAGEWGTDTQYF
D: TRBD2
size: few
V: TRBV12-5
length: 21
J: TRBJ2-3

DNA: TGCAGCACCCTGACGAACACCGGGGAGCTGTTTTTT
CDR3: CSTLTNTGELFF
D: -
size: many
V: TRBV29-1
length: 12
J: TRBJ2-2

DNA: TGCAGTGCTCCCAAATCCGGGACTAGCGGGAGCGATGAGCAGTTCTTC
CDR3: CSAPKSGTSGSDEQFF
D: TRBD2
size: many
V: TRBV20-1
length: 16
J: TRBJ2-1

DNA: TGTGCCAGCAGCAACACGGGACGCGTGAACATTCAGTACTTC
CDR3: CASSNTGRVNIQYF
D: -
size: many
V: TRBV5-6
length: 14
J: TRBJ2-4

DNA: TGTGCCATCAGTTTAGGCCGCCAACTAGCGGGGGCAGGGGAGACCCAGTACTTC
CDR3: CAISLGRQLAGAGETQYF
D: TRBD2
size: -
V: TRBV2
length: 18
J: TRBJ2-5

DNA: TGTGCCAGCAGCTCCATCCAAAACTATGGCTACACCTTC
CDR3: CASSSIQNYGYTF
D: -
size: many
V: TRBV3-1
length: 13
J: TRBJ1-2

DNA: TGTGCCAGCAGCTTATACTCTTCCGGGACAGGCAATCAGCCCCAGCATTTT
CDR3: CASSLYSSGTGNQPQHF
D: TRBD1
size: -
V: TRBV5-5
length: 17
J: TRBJ1-5

DNA: TGTGCCAGCAGTTCAATCGACTCCCTCGTTGAGCAGTTCTTC
CDR3: CASSSIDSLVEQFF
D: -
size: -
V: TRBV27
length: 14
J: TRBJ2-1

DNA: TGTGCCAGCAGCCTCCGGACTCGCGGGAGCGGGCTGGGCTCCTACAATGAGCAGTTCTTC
CDR3: CASSLRTRGSGLGSYNEQFF
D: TRBD2
size: many
V: TRBV12-3/TRBV12-4
length: 20
J: TRBJ2-1

DNA: TGTGCCAGCAGCTTAGCGGGGAGCGGGGGCTACCAAGAGACCCAGTACTTC
CDR3: CASSLAGSGGYQETQYF
D: TRBD2
size: many
V: TRBV5-6
length: 17
J: TRBJ2-5

DNA: TGTGCCAGCAGTTACCGGCCCCTACAGGGAGGAGGTGAAAAACTGTTTTTT
CDR3: CASSYRPLQGGGEKLFF
D: -
size: many
V: TRBV6-5
length: 17
J: TRBJ1-4

DNA: TGTGCCAGCGGAGCCCAAGAGACCCAGTACTTC
CDR3: CASGAQETQYF
D: -
size: many
V: TRBV11-3
length: 11
J: TRBJ2-5

DNA: TGTGCCAGCAGCTCCGGGACAGGGGGCAGGGAGACCCAGTACTTC
CDR3: CASSSGTGGRETQYF
D: TRBD1
size: -
V: TRBV7-2
length: 15
J: TRBJ2-5

DNA: TGCGCCAGCACTGATCCGGGGGCAGGCGAGCAGTACTTC
CDR3: CASTDPGAGEQYF
D: -
size: few
V: TRBV5-1
length: 13
J: TRBJ2-7

DNA: TGCGCCAGCAGCTGGACTAGCGACCCCATTGAAGAGCAGTTCTTC
CDR3: CASSWTSDPIEEQFF
D: TRBD2
size: many
V: TRBV5-1
length: 15
J: TRBJ2-1

DNA: TGTGCCAGCAGCCCCCCTAGCGGGAGTTTATCCTACGAGCAGTACTTC
CDR3: CASSPPSGSLSYEQYF
D: TRBD2
size: many
V: TRBV7-2
length: 16
J: TRBJ2-7

DNA: TGTGCCAGCAGCTTCCGCCCCACCACCGATTCACCCCTCCACTTT
CDR3: CASSFRPTTDSPLHF
D: -
size: few
V: TRBV11-2
length: 15
J: TRBJ1-6

DNA: TGTGCCAGCAGTTCGACTAGCGGGGTCTCCTACAATGAGCAGTTCTTC
CDR3: CASSSTSGVSYNEQFF
D: TRBD2
size: -
V: TRBV6-5
length: 16
J: TRBJ2-1

DNA: TGCAGCGTTGAAGATCCGAGCGACTACGAGCAGTACTTC
CDR3: CSVEDPSDYEQYF
D: -
size: many
V: TRBV29-1
length: 13
J: TRBJ2-7

DNA: TGTGCCAGCAGTACGGGGACTAGCGGGAGTGAGACCCAGTACTTC
CDR3: CASSTGTSGSETQYF
D: TRBD2
size: many
V: TRBV6-1
length: 15
J: TRBJ2-5

DNA: TGTGCCAGCAGTTTTGAGGGCGGGGGACAGCCCCAGCATTTT
CDR3: CASSFEGGGQPQHF
D: -
size: many
V: TRBV27
length: 14
J: TRBJ1-5

DNA: TGTGCCAGCAGCAAGGGGACCCCGACTCACCCCCAGTTCTTC
CDR3: CASSKGTPTHPQFF
D: -
size: many
V: TRBV9
length: 14
J: TRBJ2-1

DNA: TGTGCCAGCAGAGGGATAAGTAGCCACGAGCAGTACTTC
CDR3: CASRGISSHEQYF
D: -
size: many
V: TRBV6-2/TRBV6-3
length: 13
J: TRBJ2-7

DNA: TGCGCCAGCAGCTTGGAGCTGGGGCGAAACGAGCAGTACTTC
CDR3: CASSLELGRNEQYF
D: -
size: many
V: TRBV5-1
length: 14
J: TRBJ2-7

DNA: TGTGCCAGCAGTTACTCGGGCCTCACCGGGGAGCTGTTTTTT
CDR3: CASSYSGLTGELFF
D: -
size: -
V: TRBV6-5
length: 14
J: TRBJ2-2

DNA: TGTGCCAGCAGTTATCCAGGGACATTAGCCAAAAACATTCAGTACTTC
CDR3: CASSYPGTLAKNIQYF
D: -
size: many
V: TRBV12-3/TRBV12-4
length: 16
J: TRBJ2-4

DNA: TGTGCCATCAGTGAGCATAGTGAGCAGTTCTTC
CDR3: CAISEHSEQFF
D: -
size: many
V: TRBV10-3
length: 11
J: TRBJ2-1